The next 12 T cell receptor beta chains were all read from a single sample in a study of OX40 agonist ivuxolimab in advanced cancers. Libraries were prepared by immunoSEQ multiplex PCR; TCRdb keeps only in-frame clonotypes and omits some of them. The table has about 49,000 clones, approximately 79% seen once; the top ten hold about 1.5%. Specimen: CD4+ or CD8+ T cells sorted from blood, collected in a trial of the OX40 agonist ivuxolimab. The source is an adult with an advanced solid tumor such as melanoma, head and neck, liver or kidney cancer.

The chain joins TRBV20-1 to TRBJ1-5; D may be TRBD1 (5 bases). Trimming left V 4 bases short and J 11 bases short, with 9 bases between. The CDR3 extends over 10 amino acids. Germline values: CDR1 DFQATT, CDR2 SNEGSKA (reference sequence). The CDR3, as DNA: TGCAGTGCTAAAGGGGTAACCCAGCATTTT. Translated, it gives CSAKGVTQHF.

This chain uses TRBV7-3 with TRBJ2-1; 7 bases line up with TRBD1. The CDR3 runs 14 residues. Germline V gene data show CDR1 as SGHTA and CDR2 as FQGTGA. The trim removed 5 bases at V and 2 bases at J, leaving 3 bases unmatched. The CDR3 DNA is TGTGCCAGCAGCCGGGACAGTGCCTACAATGAGCAGTTCTTC. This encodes CASSRDSAYNEQFF.

CDR3 sequence: CASSRGVDGYTF. The CDR3 coding sequence is TGTGCCAGCAGCAGAGGGGTGGATGGCTACACCTTC. The chain uses TRBV11-2 and TRBJ1-2; D possibly corresponds to TRBD1 (5 bases). The V gene's germline CDR1 is SGHAT and CDR2 FQNNGV. Trimming removed 5 bases at V and 6 bases at J, with 10 bases between. The CDR3 is 12 residues long.

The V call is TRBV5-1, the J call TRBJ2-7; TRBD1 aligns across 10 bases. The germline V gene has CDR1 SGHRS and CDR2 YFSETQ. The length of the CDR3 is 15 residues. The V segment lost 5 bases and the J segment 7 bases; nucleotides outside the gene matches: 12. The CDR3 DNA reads TGCGCCAGCAGGAACACCGGGACAGGGGCTTTAGAGCAGTACTTC. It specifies CASRNTGTGALEQYF.

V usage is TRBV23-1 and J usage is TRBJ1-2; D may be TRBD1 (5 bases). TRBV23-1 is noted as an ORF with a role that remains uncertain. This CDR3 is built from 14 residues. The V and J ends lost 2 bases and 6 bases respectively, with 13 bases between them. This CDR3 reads CASSQPDSAHGYTF. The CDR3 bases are TGCGCCAGCAGTCAACCCGACAGCGCCCATGGCTACACCTTC.

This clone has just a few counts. This chain's CDR3 is CAIVQDQGAEAFF. CDR3 nucleotide sequence: TGTGCCATCGTACAAGACCAGGGGGCTGAAGCTTTCTTT. The chain uses TRBV10-3 and TRBJ1-1; TRBD1 aligns across 7 bases. The CDR3 is made up of 13 amino acids. CDR1 is ENHRY, CDR2 SYGVKD, per germline. The V segment lost 8 bases and the J segment 6 bases; nucleotides outside the gene matches: 9.

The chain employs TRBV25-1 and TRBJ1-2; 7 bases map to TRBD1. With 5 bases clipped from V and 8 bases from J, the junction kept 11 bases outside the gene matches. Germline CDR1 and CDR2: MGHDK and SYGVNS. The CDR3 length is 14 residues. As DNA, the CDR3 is TGTGCCAGCAGTTTGGGGACAGCTCCCTTCGGCTACACCTTC. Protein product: CASSLGTAPFGYTF.

CDR3: CASSTNEKLFF. CDR3 DNA sequence: TGTGCCAGTAGTACTAATGAAAAACTGTTTTTT. The chain couples TRBV19 to TRBJ1-4; D is undetermined. V was trimmed by 4 bases and J by 3 bases, leaving 0 bases between them. The CDR3 length is 11 residues. CDR1 is LNHDA, CDR2 SQIVND, per germline (reference sequence).

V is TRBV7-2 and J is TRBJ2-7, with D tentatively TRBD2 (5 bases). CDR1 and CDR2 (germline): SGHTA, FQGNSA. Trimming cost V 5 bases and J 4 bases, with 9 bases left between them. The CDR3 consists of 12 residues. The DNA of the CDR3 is TGTGCCAGCAGCCGTGGAGGATACGAGCAGTACTTC. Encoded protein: CASSRGGYEQYF.

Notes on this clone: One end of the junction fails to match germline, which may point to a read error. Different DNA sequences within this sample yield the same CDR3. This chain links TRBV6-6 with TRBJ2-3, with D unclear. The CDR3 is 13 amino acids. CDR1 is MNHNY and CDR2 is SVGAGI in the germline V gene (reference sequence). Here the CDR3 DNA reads TGTGCCAGCAGTTACTCGAAGCTAGATACACAGTATTTT. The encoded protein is CASSYSKLDTQYF.

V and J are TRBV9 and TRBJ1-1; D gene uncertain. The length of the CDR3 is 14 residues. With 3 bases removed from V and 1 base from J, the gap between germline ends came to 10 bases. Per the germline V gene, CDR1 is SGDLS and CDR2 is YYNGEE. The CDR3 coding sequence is TGTGCCAGCAGCGCACAGCTTTCGAACACTGAAGCTTTCTTT. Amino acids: CASSAQLSNTEAFF.

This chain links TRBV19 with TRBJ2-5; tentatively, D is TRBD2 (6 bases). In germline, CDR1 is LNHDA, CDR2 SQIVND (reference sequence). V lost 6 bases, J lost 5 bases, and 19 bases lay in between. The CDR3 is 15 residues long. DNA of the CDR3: TGTGCCAGTAGCCTACGGGACTGGAGTAGGGAGACCCAGTACTTC. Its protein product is CASSLRDWSRETQYF. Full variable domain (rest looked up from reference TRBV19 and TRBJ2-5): DGGITQSPKYLFRKEGQNVTLSCEQNLNHDAMYWYRQDPGQGLRLIYYSQIVNDFQKGDIAEGYSVSREKKESFPLTVTSAQKNPTAFYLCASSLRDWSRETQYFGPGTRLLVL.